Listed below are T cell receptor beta chains from one sample, sequenced in a study of blood T cell repertoires in COVID-19. The data were produced by immunoSEQ multiplex PCR, yet TCRdb's version contains in-frame clones alone and is incomplete. The sample has over 30,000 clones, over 80% seen once. The sample taken for sequencing was peripheral blood. All receptors derive from a man at least 80 years old with active COVID-19. Both conserved end residues are part of each CDR3. The order of the fields is V gene, D gene, clone size, J gene, CDR3 DNA, CDR3 protein. A D gene is named only where the DNA matches it firmly. The size of a clone is reported for some rows only, either as once, few or many, or as a class for expanded clones.

TRBV18	NA	NA	TRBJ2-1	TGTGCCAGCTCACCATGGGGGGAAAATGAGCAGTTCTTC	CASSPWGENEQFF
TRBV10-3	TRBD1	few	TRBJ1-6	TGTGCCATCAGTGAGACCACAGGGGCCGCACCCCTCCACTTT	CAISETTGAAPLHF
TRBV28	TRBD2	few	TRBJ2-1	TGTGCCAGCAGACCCGGGGGGGCCAGGACTAGCGCGTACAATGAGCAGTTCTTC	CASRPGGARTSAYNEQFF
TRBV30	TRBD2	once	TRBJ2-5	TGTGCCTGGAGGACTAGCGGGAGAAAAGAGACCCAGTACTTC	CAWRTSGRKETQYF
TRBV19	TRBD2	NA	TRBJ2-5	TGTGCCAGTAGTATGGGACTAGCGGGAAACGCGGAGACCCAGTACTTC	CASSMGLAGNAETQYF
TRBV9	TRBD2	NA	TRBJ2-1	TGTGCCAGCAGCCCACGGGGGGATTACAATGAGCAGTTCTTC	CASSPRGDYNEQFF
TRBV5-1	TRBD2	few	TRBJ2-7	TGCGCCAGCAGCTTGGGAGGGACTAGTTCCTACGAGCAGTACTTC	CASSLGGTSSYEQYF
TRBV28	TRBD1	NA	TRBJ1-2	TGTGCCAGCAGTTTAAATGACAGGGCGAGAACCGTAGCTAACTATGGCTACACCTTC	CASSLNDRARTVANYGYTF
TRBV7-9	NA	NA	TRBJ1-2	TGTGCCAGCAGCAACAATCGGGCTAACTATGGCTACACCTTC	CASSNNRANYGYTF
TRBV28	NA	NA	TRBJ1-2	TGTGCCAGCAGAATTACCCCGGGGTCTAACTATGGCTACACCTTC	CASRITPGSNYGYTF
TRBV19	NA	NA	TRBJ2-2	TGTGCCAGTAGTCTTCGCGGGGAGCTGTTTTTT	CASSLRGELFF
TRBV14	NA	NA	TRBJ1-6	TGTGCCAGCGCCACTCAGGGGTATAATTCACCCCTCCACTTT	CASATQGYNSPLHF
TRBV7-2	TRBD1	NA	TRBJ1-3	TGTGCCAGCAGCCAACAGGGGTCCTCTGGAAACACCATATATTTT	CASSQQGSSGNTIYF
TRBV7-2	TRBD1	few	TRBJ1-4	TGTGCCAGCAGCTTAGGGGGGACAGGGGACGAAAAACTGTTTTTT	CASSLGGTGDEKLFF
TRBV3-1/TRBV3-2	TRBD1	NA	TRBJ1-4	TGTGCCAGCAGCCCGGGACAGCTTAATGAAAAACTGTTTTTT	CASSPGQLNEKLFF
TRBV7-2	NA	NA	TRBJ1-4	TGTGCCAGCAGCTTAAATTGGGGGCTCGGTGAAAAACTGTTTTTT	CASSLNWGLGEKLFF
TRBV5-4	TRBD1	NA	TRBJ1-2	TGTGCCAGCAGCTCGGCCCAACAGGGGAACTATGGCTACACCTTC	CASSSAQQGNYGYTF
TRBV6-1	NA	NA	TRBJ2-7	TGTGCCAGCACCTTATCCGGGCGAACAGGGAACGAGCAGTACTTC	CASTLSGRTGNEQYF
TRBV18	TRBD1	NA	TRBJ1-5	TGTGCCAGCTCCGGACAGGGGGGCAATCAGCCCCAGCATTTT	CASSGQGGNQPQHF
TRBV28	NA	NA	TRBJ2-1	TGTGCCAGCAGTTCCCTCCTAGAGTTCTCCTACAATGAGCAGTTCTTC	CASSSLLEFSYNEQFF
TRBV7-2	NA	NA	TRBJ2-3	TGTGCCAGCAGCCCGAGACAGGGGAGGGGAACAGATACGCAGTATTTT	CASSPRQGRGTDTQYF
TRBV5-1	NA	NA	TRBJ2-2	TGCGCCAGCAGCCCCCAACCCCCCCCAGGGCCGACCGGGGAGCTGTTTTTT	CASSPQPPPGPTGELFF
TRBV28	TRBD1	few	TRBJ1-6	TGTGCCAGCAGCCGGGGACAGACTTATTCACCCCTCCACTTT	CASSRGQTYSPLHF
TRBV5-1	TRBD2	NA	TRBJ2-1	TGCGCCAGCAGCTTAACTAGCGGCTACAATGAGCAGTTCTTC	CASSLTSGYNEQFF
TRBV7-2	NA	few	TRBJ2-3	TGTGCCAGCAGCTTAGGCGCGGGACCAGATACGCAGTATTTT	CASSLGAGPDTQYF
TRBV6-1	TRBD1	NA	TRBJ1-2	TGTGCCAGCAGTGAAATGGGACAGGGGGGGAGCTATGGCTACACCTTC	CASSEMGQGGSYGYTF
TRBV5-4	NA	NA	TRBJ2-7	TGTGCCAGCAGCATACCGGGACAAATGGCCGAGCAGTACTTC	CASSIPGQMAEQYF
TRBV7-2	NA	NA	TRBJ2-7	TGTGCCAGCAGCTTTAGGGGGATGGGCAGTTCCTACGAGCAGTACTTC	CASSFRGMGSSYEQYF
TRBV19	NA	NA	TRBJ1-2	TGTGCCAGTAGTTACCGGCAGGGCGAGACAGAAAGCTATGGCTACACCTTC	CASSYRQGETESYGYTF
TRBV6-5	TRBD1	NA	TRBJ2-7	TGTGCCAGCAGCCCAGGGACAGGGGGCATGTACGAGCAGTACTTC	CASSPGTGGMYEQYF
TRBV20-1	NA	NA	TRBJ2-3	TGCAGTGCTAGTGATCTTACAGATACGCAGTATTTT	CSASDLTDTQYF
TRBV10-1	NA	NA	TRBJ1-1	TGCGCCAGCACGAAGGATACGGAGGGAAACACTGAAGCTTTCTTT	CASTKDTEGNTEAFF